The clone carrying this T cell receptor (beta chain) was seen a few times. No antigen is known for it. This specimen comes from a study of cytotoxic CD8 clonotypes in ibrutinib-treated CLL. Points from the study as a whole: Clonality increased at ibrutinib response and stayed stable in sustained remission. At progression, however, it fell back toward baseline. There were few public clonotypes, and on treatment they contracted or stayed stable.

Some clones are missing from TCRdb's copy, which holds only in-frame ones; the method was immunoSEQ multiplex PCR. The sample consists of about 140,000 clones, approximately 80% of them appearing once. Per the germline V gene, CDR1 is LNHDA and CDR2 is SQIVND (reference sequence). Trimming removed 7 bases from V and 7 bases from J; junction bases left unmatched: 4. There are 13 residues in the CDR3. The specimen comprised PBMCs, sampled after 36 months of ibrutinib treatment. This clonotype was sampled from a human donor with chronic lymphocytic leukemia. The chain couples TRBV19 to TRBJ1-5; TRBD1 agrees at 10 bases. The CDR3 region has the DNA TGTGCCAGTAAGGGACAGGGGATACAGCCCCAGCATTTT. Its protein product is CASKGQGIQPQHF.